A selection of T cell receptor beta chains follows, all from one sample in a study of cytomegalovirus exposure and HLA in healthy donors. The protocol was immunoSEQ multiplex PCR, while the TCRdb copy is restricted to in-frame clones and leaves out a portion. The table records fewer than 100,000 clones, over 60% of them present only once. Sequencing used PBMCs. The receptors come from a man aged 60 to 75 in good health and CMV-seropositive. Each CDR3 is given with its conserved first and last residue. A D gene is named only where the DNA matches it firmly. The size field is filled for only some rows; it gives once, few, many or a size class.

TRBJ2-7 . . TRBV15 TGTGCCACCAGCGACCCCAGACAGGCCTCCTACGAGCAGTACTTC CATSDPRQASYEQYF
TRBJ2-7 TRBD2 . TRBV15 TGTGCCACCAGCATAGCGGGGGGGCGGAACGAGCAGTACTTC CATSIAGGRNEQYF
TRBJ2-2 TRBD2 once TRBV5-5 TGTGCCAGCAGCAATCCGGGGACTAAGGCTTCCGGGGAGCTGTTTTTT CASSNPGTKASGELFF
TRBJ1-3 . . TRBV5-6 TGTGCCAGCAGCTTTAAGCCGAGCTCTGGAAACACCATATATTTT CASSFKPSSGNTIYF
TRBJ1-3 . . TRBV9 TGTGCCAGCAGCGTAGCGGCCCACTCGGGTGGAAACACCATATATTTT CASSVAAHSGGNTIYF
TRBJ2-7 TRBD2 . TRBV13 TGTGCCAGCAGACCTAGCGGGGTGTACGAGCAGTACTTC CASRPSGVYEQYF
TRBJ2-7 . . TRBV20-1 TGCAGTGCATACGACTTCTACGAGCAGTACTTC CSAYDFYEQYF
TRBJ2-5 TRBD1 . TRBV7-9 TGTGCCAGCAGCCGACAGGGGGCCAGGGAGACCCAGTACTTC CASSRQGARETQYF
TRBJ2-2 TRBD1 . TRBV7-9 TGTGCCAGCAGCTTTCGGACAGGGGAGAACACCGGGGAGCTGTTTTTT CASSFRTGENTGELFF
TRBJ2-7 TRBD1 . TRBV5-1 TGCGCCAGCAGCTTACAGGGGACCTACGAGCAGTACTTC CASSLQGTYEQYF
TRBJ1-1 . once TRBV19 TGTGCCAGTAGTATAGGGAAAAAACAGGGACTGAACACTGAAGCTTTCTTT CASSIGKKQGLNTEAFF
TRBJ2-3 . . TRBV20-1 TGCAGTGCTAGATTTCTAGATACGCAGTATTTT CSARFLDTQYF
TRBJ1-2 . . TRBV14 TGTGCCAGCAGCCCCCCAGGGCAGGGGCGGTATGGCTACACCTTC CASSPPGQGRYGYTF
TRBJ2-7 TRBD1 . TRBV2 TGTGCCAGCAAAGGGGACAGCTACGAGCAGTACTTC CASKGDSYEQYF
TRBJ1-4 . . TRBV5-1 TGCGCCAGCAGCTTAACCGACAGTCTACTAAACGAAAAACTGTTTTTT CASSLTDSLLNEKLFF
TRBJ1-1 . few TRBV14 TGTGCCAGCAACTGGGGGCGGCTGAACACTGAAGCTTTCTTT CASNWGRLNTEAFF